This T cell receptor beta chain was recorded in a study of CD4+ T cells in melanoma. Study findings and constraints: Neoantigen-specific CD4+ T cells in melanoma reportedly had diverse differentiation states. A reported correlation linked neoantigen-specific CD4+ T cells to CD8+, macrophage and B cell function.

Libraries were prepared by immunoSEQ multiplex PCR; TCRdb keeps only in-frame clonotypes and omits some of them. The sample carries over 45,000 clones, approximately 74% recorded once. Regarding this clone: No antigen is known for it.

Germline V gene sequence: CDR1 SNHLY, CDR2 FYNNEI. Losses at the gene ends were 5 bases for V and 6 bases for J; bases not matched to a gene: 5. CDR3 size: 13 residues. The source material was tumor tissue. The sequence came from a human donor with melanoma. This chain connects TRBV2 to TRBJ1-2, with 8 bases aligning to TRBD1. The CDR3 bases are TGTGCCAGCAGTCATGGACAGGGTGATGGCTACACCTTC. This encodes CASSHGQGDGYTF.